One and the same sample provided the 30 T cell receptor beta chains below, sequenced in a study of shared T cell receptors in the human thymus. Profiling relied on immunoSEQ multiplex PCR, and the TCRdb table lists in-frame clones only, not all of them. The table shows 700,000 or so clones, with approximately 83% occurring only once. The sample was also reused in another study, on human thymus T cells.

Sequenced sample: thymocytes. The receptors were sampled from a girl under three years old with a congenital heart defect.

This sequence joins TRBV28 and TRBJ1-5; TRBD1 might be the D (5 bases). Germline CDR1 and CDR2: MDHEN and SYDVKM. The V and J ends lost 6 bases and 3 bases respectively, with 18 bases between them. The CDR3 is 16 residues long. The CDR3 loop is CASSFGGVGLNQPQHF. CDR3 coding DNA: TGTGCCAGCAGCTTCGGGGGTGTGGGGCTCAATCAGCCCCAGCATTTT. Variable domain in full (rest from reference TRBV28 and TRBJ1-5): DVKVTQSSRYLVKRTGEKVFLECVQDMDHENMFWYRQDPGLGLRLIYFSYDVKMKEKGDIPEGYSVSREKKERFSLILESASTNQTSMYLCASSFGGVGLNQPQHFGDGTRLSIL.

The chain combines TRBV10-1 with TRBJ2-3, with D tentatively TRBD1 (6 bases). Trimming stripped 6 bases from V and 2 bases from J, with 12 bases between. This CDR3 comprises 14 residues. Germline values: CDR1 WNHNN, CDR2 SYGVQD (reference sequence). The CDR3 DNA follows: TGCGCCAGCAGCGGACAGCCAAACACAGATACGCAGTATTTT. This sequence encodes CASSGQPNTDTQYF.

The gene calls are TRBV12-5 and TRBJ1-3; 9 nucleotides agree with TRBD1. The V gene's germline CDR1 is LGHNT and CDR2 FRNRAP. Trimming took 0 bases from V and 0 from J; bases not matched to a gene: 9. The CDR3 has 19 residues. CDR3 sequence (DNA): TGTGCTAGTGGTTTGGTTCCGGGACAGGGACCGAGCTCTGGAAACACCATATATTTT. This encodes CASGLVPGQGPSSGNTIYF. Complete variable domain (other parts from reference TRBV12-5 and TRBJ1-3): DARVTQTPRHKVTEMGQEVTMRCQPILGHNTVFWYRQTMMQGLELLAYFRNRAPLDDSGMPKDRFSAEMPDATLATLKIQPSEPRDSAVYFCASGLVPGQGPSSGNTIYFGEGSWLTVV.

The chain joins TRBV11-2 to TRBJ1-3; possibly TRBD1 for D (5 bases). V lost 6 bases and J 7 bases, leaving 10 bases between the germline ends. Germline-derived CDR1 and CDR2 are SGHAT and FQNNGV. CDR3 length: 12 amino acids. The CDR3 here is CASRSGFNTIYF. Written as DNA, the CDR3 is TGTGCCAGCAGATCAGGGTTTAACACCATATATTTT.

The J gene is TRBJ2-1, the V gene TRBV7-4; D is uncertain. The CDR3 contains 17 residues. V was shortened by 1 base and J by 2 bases, with 15 bases between the two germline ends. CDR1 and CDR2 from the germline V gene are SGHVT and SQSDAQ. For the CDR3, the DNA is TGTGCCAGCAGCTTAGTTCACAGAAAAATGCCCTACAATGAGCAGTTCTTC. Translation: CASSLVHRKMPYNEQFF.

This chain uses TRBV5-1 with TRBJ1-1, with a weak D call TRBD1 (5 bases). The CDR3 runs to 16 residues. Trimming shortened V by 2 bases and J by 0 bases, and 14 bases separated the two germline ends. Germline assignment: CDR1 SGHRS and CDR2 YFSETQ. Written as DNA, the CDR3 is TGCGCCAGCAGCTTTGAGGCAGGGCCCGTGAACACTGAAGCTTTCTTT. This gives the protein CASSFEAGPVNTEAFF.

The CDR3, as DNA: TGCGCCAGCAGCCAAGGATGGGGGAAGGACAGGACACAAGAGACCCAGTACTTC. Translating it yields CASSQGWGKDRTQETQYF. This chain links TRBV4-1 with TRBJ2-5, with TRBD1 identical over 7 bases. The CDR3 contains 18 residues. The junction had 13 bases not matched to a gene; V was cut back by 1 base and J by 2 bases. The germline CDR1 and CDR2 sequences are MGHRA and YSYEKL.

The chain employs TRBV11-2 and TRBJ2-1, with TRBD2 identical over 9 bases. Germline V gene lookup returns CDR1 SGHAT and CDR2 FQNNGV. With 6 bases clipped from V and 10 bases from J, the junction kept 4 bases outside the gene matches. CDR3 length: 12 residues. This CDR3 is CASSLRGGEQFF. The CDR3 bases are TGTGCCAGCAGTTTGCGGGGGGGGGAGCAGTTCTTC. Full variable domain (outside the CDR3, taken from reference TRBV11-2 and TRBJ2-1): EAGVAQSPRYKIIEKRQSVAFWCNPISGHATLYWYQQILGQGPKLLIQFQNNGVVDDSQLPKDRFSAERLKGVDSTLKIQPAKLEDSAVYLCASSLRGGEQFFGPGTRLTVL.

CDR3 protein: CASSLVFRELRNSPLHF. CDR3 sequence (DNA): TGTGCCAGCAGCTTAGTGTTTCGGGAGTTAAGGAATTCACCCCTCCACTTT. V usage is TRBV7-2 and J usage is TRBJ1-6; D remains unclear. CDR3 length: 17 residues. Trimming pared 1 base from V and 7 bases from J, leaving 17 bases between. Germline CDR1 reads SGHTA; CDR2 reads FQGNSA. Together with reference TRBV7-2 and TRBJ1-6, the CDR3 gives the full variable domain: GAGVSQSPSNKVTEKGKDVELRCDPISGHTALYWYRQSLGQGLEFLIYFQGNSAPDKSGLPSDRFSAERTGGSVSTLTIQRTQQEDSAVYLCASSLVFRELRNSPLHFGNGTRLTVT.

The CDR3: CASAGLVWIGGYTF. The CDR3, as DNA: TGTGCCAGCGCCGGGTTGGTCTGGATTGGGGGCTACACCTTC. This chain links TRBV7-8 with TRBJ1-2; D uncertain. The ends were cut back, 8 bases at V and 8 bases at J, with 21 bases in the middle. CDR1 is SGHVS, CDR2 FQNEAQ, per germline. The CDR3 sequence is 14 residues long. The variable domain in full, completed from reference TRBV7-8 and TRBJ1-2, reads GAGVSQSPRYKVAKRGQDVALRCDPISGHVSLFWYQQALGQGPEFLTYFQNEAQLDKSGLPSDRFFAERPEGSVSTLKIQRTQQEDSAVYLCASAGLVWIGGYTFGSGTRLTVV.

The chain employs TRBV15 and TRBJ1-1; D remains unclear. Germline CDR1 LNHNV, CDR2 YYDKDF (reference sequence). The V gene lost 1 base and the J gene lost 11 bases, with 17 bases spanning the gap. CDR3 size: 14 residues. CDR3: CATSRGGQETNAFF. The CDR3 DNA reads TGTGCCACCAGCAGAGGAGGGCAAGAGACGAATGCTTTCTTT. The whole variable domain, filled in from reference TRBV15 and TRBJ1-1, reads DAMVIQNPRYQVTQFGKPVTLSCSQTLNHNVMYWYQQKSSQAPKLLFHYYDKDFNNEADTPDNFQSRRPNTSFCFLDIRSPGLGDTAMYLCATSRGGQETNAFFGQGTRLTVV.

This clone was counted a single time. This chain links TRBV28 with TRBJ1-2; TRBD1 is a possible D gene (5 bases). The CDR3 runs to 12 residues. V lost 4 bases to trimming and J lost 8 bases, with 11 bases between them. Germline loops: CDR1 MDHEN, CDR2 SYDVKM. CDR3 sequence: CASSSPRVGYTF. The CDR3 DNA is TGTGCCAGCAGTTCCCCCAGGGTAGGCTACACCTTC.

Concerning this clone: Sequence at one end of the junction differs from germline and may be a read error. The sample holds other DNA sequences that translate to the same CDR3. The V gene is TRBV2, the J gene TRBJ1-6; 7 nucleotides match TRBD1. CDR1 and CDR2 from the germline V gene are SNHLY and FYNNEI. There are 13 residues in the CDR3. CDR3 bases: TGTGCCAGCAGGACAGGGCCCAATTCCCCCCTCCACTTT. Translation: CASRTGPNSPLHF.

This clone was counted between two and nine times. The chain employs TRBV25-1 and TRBJ2-1; TRBD2 might be the D (5 bases). The V end lost 1 base, the J end lost 9 bases, and 19 bases lay between the germline ends. CDR1 is MGHDK and CDR2 is SYGVNS in the germline V gene. The length of the CDR3 is 16 residues. This CDR3 is CASSECRGNVSGEQFF. In DNA form, the CDR3 reads TGTGCCAGCAGTGAATGTCGAGGGAATGTGAGCGGTGAGCAGTTCTTC. Looking up the rest from reference TRBV25-1 and TRBJ2-1 gives the full variable domain: EADIYQTPRYLVIGTGKKITLECSQTMGHDKMYWYQQDPGMELHLIHYSYGVNSTEKGDLSSESTVSRIRTEHFPLTLESARPSHTSQYLCASSECRGNVSGEQFFGPGTRLTVL.

The chain couples TRBV18 to TRBJ1-2, with D possibly TRBD1 on 5 matching bases. Trimming took off 0 bases at V and 7 bases at J, with 15 bases between the two ends. CDR1 is KGHSH, CDR2 LQKENI, per germline. The CDR3 runs 15 residues. CDR3 sequence reads: CASSPPLGRRGGYTF. The CDR3 DNA follows: TGTGCCAGCTCACCACCGCTAGGCCGGAGGGGTGGCTACACCTTC.

In DNA, the CDR3 is TGTGCCAGCAGTTTACGGGACGAAGGGGGCGCTTCCCCCGGGGAGCTGTTTTTT. Its protein is CASSLRDEGGASPGELFF. The V and J genes are TRBV27 and TRBJ2-2; TRBD1 matches 7 bases. Trimming removed 2 bases from V and 6 bases from J; junction bases left unmatched: 15. The CDR3 has 18 residues. Germline V CDR1 and CDR2: MNHEY, SMNVEV (reference sequence).

The V gene is TRBV6-6, the J gene TRBJ2-3; 8 nucleotides agree with TRBD2. The CDR3 runs to 16 residues. Germline trimming cut 0 bases from V and 6 bases from J; bases unmatched to any gene: 8. Germline CDR1 and CDR2: MNHNY and SVGAGI (reference sequence). CDR3 sequence reads: CASSYSSRAGVDTQYF. The CDR3 nucleotides read TGTGCCAGCAGTTACTCGAGTCGAGCGGGGGTGGATACGCAGTATTTT.

This sequence joins TRBV11-2 and TRBJ2-5, with D possibly matching TRBD2 (6 bases). In germline, CDR1 is SGHAT, CDR2 FQNNGV. Trimming left V 0 bases short and J 3 bases short, with 11 bases between. CDR3 size: 15 residues. The CDR3 DNA reads as TGTGCCAGCAGCTTAGAACCGGGGGAGGAAGAGACCCAGTACTTC. Its protein product is CASSLEPGEEETQYF. Complete variable domain (other parts from reference TRBV11-2 and TRBJ2-5): EAGVAQSPRYKIIEKRQSVAFWCNPISGHATLYWYQQILGQGPKLLIQFQNNGVVDDSQLPKDRFSAERLKGVDSTLKIQPAKLEDSAVYLCASSLEPGEEETQYFGPGTRLLVL.

This clone was observed a single time. The chain couples TRBV10-3 to TRBJ1-1; D possibly corresponds to TRBD1 (6 bases). CDR3 length: 15 residues. CDR1 and CDR2 (germline): ENHRY, SYGVKD. V was shortened by 7 bases and J by 2 bases, with 17 bases between the two germline ends. Here the CDR3 reads CAINKPGQPNTEAFF. DNA for the CDR3: TGTGCCATCAACAAACCGGGACAACCCAACACTGAAGCTTTCTTT.

The V call is TRBV6-6, the J call TRBJ1-1, with 12 bases aligning to TRBD1. Germline CDR1 reads MNHNY; CDR2 reads SVGAGI (reference sequence). Trimming took 4 bases from V and 2 from J; bases not matched to a gene: 5. The CDR3 consists of 16 residues. CDR3: CASSSGTGGENTEAFF. For the CDR3, the DNA is TGTGCCAGCAGTTCCGGGACAGGGGGCGAAAACACTGAAGCTTTCTTT.

This chain uses TRBV27 with TRBJ2-1; possible D gene TRBD1, 5 bases. The CDR3 consists of 14 residues. Trimming shortened V by 3 bases and J by 6 bases, and 12 bases separated the two germline ends. Per the germline V gene, CDR1 is MNHEY and CDR2 is SMNVEV (reference sequence). As DNA, the CDR3 is TGTGCCAGCAGTTTGACAGTAGGCATCAATGAGCAGTTCTTC. It specifies CASSLTVGINEQFF.

This sequence joins TRBV10-3 and TRBJ1-1; TRBD1 matches 9 bases. The CDR3 has 17 residues. In germline, CDR1 is ENHRY, CDR2 SYGVKD. V lost 4 bases, J lost 1 base, and 10 bases stayed unmatched. CDR3 in amino acids: CAISGREGTGKNTEAFF. CDR3 sequence (DNA): TGTGCCATCAGTGGGAGGGAAGGGACAGGGAAGAACACTGAAGCTTTCTTT.

This chain joins TRBV23-1 and TRBJ2-1; 13 bases are shared with TRBD2. TRBV23-1 is labeled an ORF, and its function is uncertain. The CDR3 is 14 residues long. The J segment lost 6 bases and the V segment lost 6 bases, leaving 2 bases of the junction unmatched. CDR3 DNA sequence: TGCGCCAGCAGGGGACTAGCGGGGTCCAATGAGCAGTTCTTC. Its protein product is CASRGLAGSNEQFF.

J is TRBJ2-7 and V is TRBV9; TRBD2 is a possible D gene (6 bases). Germline CDR1 reads SGDLS; CDR2 reads YYNGEE. This CDR3 has 14 amino acids. With 3 bases removed from V and 2 bases from J, the gap between germline ends came to 12 bases. CDR3 loop: CASSGGTAPYEQYF. For the CDR3, the DNA is TGTGCCAGCAGCGGGGGGACTGCTCCCTACGAGCAGTACTTC. Variable domain in full (rest from reference TRBV9 and TRBJ2-7): DSGVTQTPKHLITATGQRVTLRCSPRSGDLSVYWYQQSLDQGLQFLIQYYNGEERAKGNILERFSAQQFPDLHSELNLSSLELGDSALYFCASSGGTAPYEQYFGPGTRLTVT.

The chain joins TRBV18 to TRBJ1-2; unclear D gene. The V and J ends lost 0 bases and 4 bases respectively, with 21 bases between them. This CDR3 comprises 18 residues. CDR1 and CDR2 (germline): KGHSH, LQKENI. The CDR3 DNA reads as TGTGCCAGCTCACCACCGCAAGAGGCGACGACGGTTTTCTATGGCTACACCTTC. Protein sequence: CASSPPQEATTVFYGYTF. The variable domain in full, with the rest retrieved from reference TRBV18 and TRBJ1-2, is NAGVMQNPRHLVRRRGQEARLRCSPMKGHSHVYWYRQLPEEGLKFMVYLQKENIIDESGMPKERFSAEFPKEGPSILRIQQVVRGDSAAYFCASSPPQEATTVFYGYTFGSGTRLTVV.

The chain carries TRBV15 and TRBJ1-5; no reliable D call. The CDR3 has 14 residues. CDR1 LNHNV and CDR2 YYDKDF come from the germline V gene (reference sequence). V was trimmed by 0 bases and J by 5 bases, leaving 8 bases between them. The CDR3 sequence is CATSRERADQPQHF. The CDR3 DNA sequence: TGTGCCACCAGCAGAGAGCGGGCCGATCAGCCCCAGCATTTT. Based on the CDR3 plus reference TRBV15 and TRBJ1-5, the full variable domain is DAMVIQNPRYQVTQFGKPVTLSCSQTLNHNVMYWYQQKSSQAPKLLFHYYDKDFNNEADTPDNFQSRRPNTSFCFLDIRSPGLGDTAMYLCATSRERADQPQHFGDGTRLSIL.

This chain uses TRBV5-6 with TRBJ2-7, with 7 bases identical to TRBD2. Unmatched junction bases numbered 13, after V lost 6 bases and J lost 4 bases. CDR3 length equals 15 residues. Germline V CDR1 and CDR2: SGHDT, YYEEEE. Here the CDR3 DNA reads TGTGCCAGCACAAACCCCTGGGGAGGGGTTTACGAGCAGTACTTC. Its protein is CASTNPWGGVYEQYF.

This clone was seen only once. This chain joins TRBV18 and TRBJ1-1; D uncertain. Germline V lookup: CDR1 KGHSH, CDR2 LQKENI. The ends were cut back, 5 bases at V and 3 bases at J, with 10 bases in the middle. The CDR3 extends over 13 amino acids. The chain's CDR3 is CASSNGSDTEAFF. DNA of the CDR3: TGTGCCAGCTCAAACGGGTCGGACACTGAAGCTTTCTTT.

This chain uses TRBV6-4 with TRBJ2-5; the match to TRBD2 covers 10 bases. J was trimmed by 4 bases and V by 6 bases; bases with no gene match: 5. The CDR3 is 14 residues long. CDR1 is MRHNA, CDR2 SNTAGT, per germline. CDR3 residues: CASRRTSGAETQYF. The CDR3 DNA reads as TGTGCCAGCAGGAGGACTAGCGGTGCAGAGACCCAGTACTTC.

V is TRBV5-4 and J is TRBJ2-3; TRBD2 matches 14 bases. This CDR3 has 16 residues. Germline V gene data show CDR1 as SGHNT and CDR2 as YYREEE (reference sequence). With V trimmed by 4 bases and J by 3 bases, 4 bases remained unmatched. The CDR3 sequence is CASSLGTSGGTDTQYF. In DNA, the CDR3 is TGTGCCAGCAGCCTTGGGACTAGCGGGGGTACAGATACGCAGTATTTT.